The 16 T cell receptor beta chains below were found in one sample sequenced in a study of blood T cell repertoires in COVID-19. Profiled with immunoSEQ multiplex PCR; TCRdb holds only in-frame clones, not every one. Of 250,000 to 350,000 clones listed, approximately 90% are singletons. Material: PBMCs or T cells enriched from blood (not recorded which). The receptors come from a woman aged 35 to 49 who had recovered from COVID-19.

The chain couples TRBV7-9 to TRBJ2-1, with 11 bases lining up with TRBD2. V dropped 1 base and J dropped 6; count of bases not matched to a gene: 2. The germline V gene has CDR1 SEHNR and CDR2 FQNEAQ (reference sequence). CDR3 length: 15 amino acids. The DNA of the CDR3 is TGTGCCAGCAGCTTAGATAGCGGGAGGGCCAATGAGCAGTTCTTC. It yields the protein CASSLDSGRANEQFF.

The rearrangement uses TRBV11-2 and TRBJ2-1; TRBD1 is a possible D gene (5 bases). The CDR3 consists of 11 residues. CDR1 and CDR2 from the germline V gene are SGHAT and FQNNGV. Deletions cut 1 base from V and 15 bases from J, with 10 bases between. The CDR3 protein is CASSLARARFF. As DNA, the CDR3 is TGTGCCAGCAGCTTAGCCAGGGCTCGGTTCTTC.

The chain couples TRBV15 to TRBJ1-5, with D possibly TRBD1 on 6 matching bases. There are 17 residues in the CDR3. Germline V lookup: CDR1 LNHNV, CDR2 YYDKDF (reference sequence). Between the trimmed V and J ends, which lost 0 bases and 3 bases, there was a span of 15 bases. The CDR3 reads CATSRDWGRGTNQPQHF. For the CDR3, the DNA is TGTGCCACCAGCAGAGATTGGGGGCGGGGGACCAATCAGCCCCAGCATTTT.

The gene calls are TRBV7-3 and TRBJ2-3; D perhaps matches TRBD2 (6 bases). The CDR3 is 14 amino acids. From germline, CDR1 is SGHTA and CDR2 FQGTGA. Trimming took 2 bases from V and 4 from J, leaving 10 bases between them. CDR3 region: CASSLGGVADTQYF. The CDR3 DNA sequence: TGTGCCAGCAGCTTAGGCGGGGTGGCAGATACGCAGTATTTT.

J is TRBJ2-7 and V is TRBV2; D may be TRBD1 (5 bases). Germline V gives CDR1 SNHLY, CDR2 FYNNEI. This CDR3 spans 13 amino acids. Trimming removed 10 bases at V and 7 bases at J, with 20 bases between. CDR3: CAITGTLAGEQYF. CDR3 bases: TGTGCCATAACAGGTACCCTCGCCGGAGAGCAGTACTTC. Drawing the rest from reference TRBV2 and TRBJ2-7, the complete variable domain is EPEVTQTPSHQVTQMGQEVILRCVPISNHLYFYWYRQILGQKVEFLVSFYNNEISEKSEIFDDQFSVERPDGSNFTLKIRSTKLEDSAMYFCAITGTLAGEQYFGPGTRLTVT.

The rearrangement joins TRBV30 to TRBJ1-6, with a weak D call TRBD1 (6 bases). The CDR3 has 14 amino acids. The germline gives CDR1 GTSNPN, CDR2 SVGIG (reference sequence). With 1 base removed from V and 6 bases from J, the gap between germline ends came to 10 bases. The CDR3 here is CAWSGGLSNSPLHF. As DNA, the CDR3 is TGTGCCTGGAGTGGGGGGCTGAGTAATTCACCCCTCCACTTT. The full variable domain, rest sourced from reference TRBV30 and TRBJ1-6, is SQTIHQWPATLVQPVGSPLSLECTVEGTSNPNLYWYRQAAGRGLQLLFYSVGIGQISSEVPQNLSASRPQDRQFILSSKKLLLSDSGFYLCAWSGGLSNSPLHFGNGTRLTVT.

CDR3 residues: CASSHGTSGRARGDTQYF. The CDR3 DNA reads TGTGCCAGCAGCCACGGGACTAGCGGGAGGGCCCGGGGAGATACGCAGTATTTT. The chain couples TRBV7-2 to TRBJ2-3, with 16 nucleotides matching TRBD2. The CDR3 extends over 18 amino acids. V was clipped by 5 bases and J by 5 bases; unmatched bases: 10. Germline V gives CDR1 SGHTA, CDR2 FQGNSA.

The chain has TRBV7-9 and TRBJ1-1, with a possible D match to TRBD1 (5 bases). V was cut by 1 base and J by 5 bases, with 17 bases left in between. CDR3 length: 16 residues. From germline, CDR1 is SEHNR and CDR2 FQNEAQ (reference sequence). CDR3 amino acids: CASSLGAGGAGTEAFF. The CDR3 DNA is TGTGCCAGCAGCTTAGGCGCAGGAGGGGCTGGGACTGAAGCTTTCTTT. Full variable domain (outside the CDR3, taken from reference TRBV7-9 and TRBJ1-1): DTGVSQNPRHKITKRGQNVTFRCDPISEHNRLYWYRQTLGQGPEFLTYFQNEAQLEKSRLLSDRFSAERPKGSFSTLEIQRTEQGDSAMYLCASSLGAGGAGTEAFFGQGTRLTVV.

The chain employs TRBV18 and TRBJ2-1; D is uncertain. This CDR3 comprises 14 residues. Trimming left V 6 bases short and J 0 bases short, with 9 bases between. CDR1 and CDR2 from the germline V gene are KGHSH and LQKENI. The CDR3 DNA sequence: TGTGCCAGCTCCCCCTTAGTCTCCTACAATGAGCAGTTCTTC. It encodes CASSPLVSYNEQFF.

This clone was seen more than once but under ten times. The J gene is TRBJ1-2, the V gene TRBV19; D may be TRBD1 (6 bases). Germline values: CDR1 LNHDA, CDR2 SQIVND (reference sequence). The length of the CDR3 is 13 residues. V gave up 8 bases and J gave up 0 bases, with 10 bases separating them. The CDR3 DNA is TGTGCCAGTCTTCACAGGGCTAACTATGGCTACACCTTC. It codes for CASLHRANYGYTF.

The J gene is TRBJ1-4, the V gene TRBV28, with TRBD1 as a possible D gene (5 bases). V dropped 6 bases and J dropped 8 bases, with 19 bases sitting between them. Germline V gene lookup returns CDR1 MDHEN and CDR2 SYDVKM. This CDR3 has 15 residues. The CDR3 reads CASRPGGRVEEKLFF. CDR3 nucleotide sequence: TGTGCCAGCAGACCGGGGGGGAGAGTTGAAGAAAAACTGTTTTTT.

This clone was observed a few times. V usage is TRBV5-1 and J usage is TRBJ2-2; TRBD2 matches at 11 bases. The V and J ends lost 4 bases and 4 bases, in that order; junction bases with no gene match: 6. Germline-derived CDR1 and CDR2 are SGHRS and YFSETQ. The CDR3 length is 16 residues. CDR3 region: CASSLLAGEGTGELFF. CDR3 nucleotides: TGCGCCAGCAGCCTACTAGCGGGAGAGGGCACCGGGGAGCTGTTTTTT.

The CDR3 protein is CASSFPSGRANEQFF. The CDR3 DNA reads as TGTGCCAGCAGCTTCCCTAGCGGGAGGGCCAATGAGCAGTTCTTC. The chain couples TRBV5-4 to TRBJ2-1; TRBD2 matches at 12 bases. Germline assignment: CDR1 SGHNT and CDR2 YYREEE (reference sequence). The V segment lost 2 bases and the J segment 6 bases; nucleotides outside the gene matches: 3. This CDR3 has 15 residues.

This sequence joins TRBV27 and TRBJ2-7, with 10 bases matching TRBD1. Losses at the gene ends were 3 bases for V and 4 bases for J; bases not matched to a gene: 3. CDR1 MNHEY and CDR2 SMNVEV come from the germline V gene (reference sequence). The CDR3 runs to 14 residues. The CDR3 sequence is CASSLLGQGYEQYF. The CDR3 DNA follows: TGTGCCAGCAGTTTGTTGGGACAGGGGTACGAGCAGTACTTC.

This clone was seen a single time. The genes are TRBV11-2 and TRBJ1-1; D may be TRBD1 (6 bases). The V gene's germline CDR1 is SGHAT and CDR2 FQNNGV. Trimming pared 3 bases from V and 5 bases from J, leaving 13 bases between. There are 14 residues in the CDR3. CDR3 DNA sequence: TGTGCCAGCAGCTTGGCTGACAGGCGGACTGAAGCTTTCTTT. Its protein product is CASSLADRRTEAFF.

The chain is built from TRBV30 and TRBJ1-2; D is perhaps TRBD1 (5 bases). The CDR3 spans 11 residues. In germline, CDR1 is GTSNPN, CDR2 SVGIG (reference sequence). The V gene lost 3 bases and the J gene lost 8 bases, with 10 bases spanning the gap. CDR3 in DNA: TGTGCCTGGAGCTGGGGGGAAGGCTACACCTTC. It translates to CAWSWGEGYTF.